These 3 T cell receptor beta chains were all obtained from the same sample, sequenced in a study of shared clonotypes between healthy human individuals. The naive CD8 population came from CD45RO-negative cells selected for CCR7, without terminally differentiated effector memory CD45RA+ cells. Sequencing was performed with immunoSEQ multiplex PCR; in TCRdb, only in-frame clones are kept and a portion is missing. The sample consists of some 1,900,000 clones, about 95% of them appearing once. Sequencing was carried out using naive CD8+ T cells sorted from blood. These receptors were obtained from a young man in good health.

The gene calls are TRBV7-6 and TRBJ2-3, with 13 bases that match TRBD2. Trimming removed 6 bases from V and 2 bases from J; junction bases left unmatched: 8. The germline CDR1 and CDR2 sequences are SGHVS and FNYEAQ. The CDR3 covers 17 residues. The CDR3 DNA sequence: TGTGCCAGCAGTTACGGACTAGCGGGGGATCTCACAGATACGCAGTATTTT. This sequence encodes CASSYGLAGDLTDTQYF.

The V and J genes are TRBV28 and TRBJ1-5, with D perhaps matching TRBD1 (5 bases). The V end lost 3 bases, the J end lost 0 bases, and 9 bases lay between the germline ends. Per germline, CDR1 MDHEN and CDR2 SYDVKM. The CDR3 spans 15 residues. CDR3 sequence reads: CASSFVGDSNQPQHF. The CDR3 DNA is TGTGCCAGCAGTTTCGTAGGGGATAGCAATCAGCCCCAGCATTTT.

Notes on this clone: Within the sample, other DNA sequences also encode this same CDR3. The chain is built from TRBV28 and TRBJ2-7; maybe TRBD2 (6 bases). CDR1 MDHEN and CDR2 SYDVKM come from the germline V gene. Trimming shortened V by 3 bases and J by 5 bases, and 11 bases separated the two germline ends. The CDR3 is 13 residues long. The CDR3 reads CASSFGGLDEQYF. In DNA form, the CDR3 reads TGTGCCAGCAGTTTCGGAGGGTTGGACGAGCAGTACTTC.